This T cell receptor beta chain originates from a study of response to subunit inactivated influenza vaccine. Study-wide results and limits: Every seasonal influenza vaccination brings in few new T cells, the authors suggested.

One entry per CDR3 protein results from TCRdb running MiXCR on the RT-PCR reads. The sample holds some 850,000 distinct CDR3 sequences, about a fifth seen once. CDR3 length: 11 amino acids. Deletions cut 11 bases from V and 3 bases from J, with 11 bases between. CDR1 MDHEN and CDR2 SYDVKM come from the germline V gene. Regarding this clonotype: The antigen is unknown.

The clonotype comes from a man aged 45 to 65 who received an inactivated influenza vaccine. The chain joins TRBV28 to TRBJ2-7, with D tentatively TRBD2 (6 bases). The sample here was PBMCs from blood, taken 5 to 6 days after vaccination. The CDR3 DNA follows: TGTGCCTGGGGGGATGGCTACGAGCAGTACTTC. Translated, it gives CAWGDGYEQYF.